The text below deals with one T cell receptor beta chain. Its antigen is not yet known. Base qualities are missing; no much larger clone stands one base away. The library was built by means of the immunoSEQ multiplex PCR assay. Held by TCRdb, this immuneACCESS table contains in-frame sequences only and omits some clones. Under half of the omission traces to an unresolved V gene where checked; the cause of the rest is unknown. This sample holds about 120,000 clones; 85% to 95% were observed only once. Just under 0.6% of the sample rests with the top ten. This sample was taken from a study of control samples from healthy donors and cancer patients (dated by TCRdb to 2018 to 2020). CDR3 length: 15 amino acids, cysteine to phenylalanine. Just the 45-base CDR3 DNA is kept, in frame starting at base 1. For CDR1 and CDR2, the germline V gene lists MNHNS and SASEGT. Trimming takes 2 bases from V and 5 bases from J, and the germline ends sit 12 bases apart.

Material: PBMCs. Rearrangement joined TRBV6-1 to TRBJ1-4; the D gene assignment is ambiguous. The receptor's source is a man aged 80 or over with head and neck cancer. The CDR3 amino acid sequence is: CASSERWAHNEKLFF. The nucleotide sequence is given as TGTGCCAGCAGTGAAAGGTGGGCCCACAATGAAAAACTGTTTTTT.